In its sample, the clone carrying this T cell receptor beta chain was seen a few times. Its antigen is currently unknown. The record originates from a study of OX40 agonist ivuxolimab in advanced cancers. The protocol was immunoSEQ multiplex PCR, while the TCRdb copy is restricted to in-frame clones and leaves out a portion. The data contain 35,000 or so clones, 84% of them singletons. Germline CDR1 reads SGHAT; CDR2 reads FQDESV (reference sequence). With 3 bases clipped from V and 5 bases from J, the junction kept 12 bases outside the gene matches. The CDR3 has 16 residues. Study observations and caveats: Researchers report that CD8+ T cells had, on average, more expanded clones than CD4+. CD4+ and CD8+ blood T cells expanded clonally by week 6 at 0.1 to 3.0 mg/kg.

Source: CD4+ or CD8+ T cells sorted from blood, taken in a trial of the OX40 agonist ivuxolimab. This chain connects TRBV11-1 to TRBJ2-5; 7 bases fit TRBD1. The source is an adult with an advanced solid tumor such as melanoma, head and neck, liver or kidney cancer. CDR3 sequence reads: CASSLDPQGYDETQYF. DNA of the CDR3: TGTGCCAGCAGCTTGGACCCACAGGGGTATGACGAGACCCAGTACTTC.